This T cell receptor (beta chain) is drawn from a study of blood T cell repertoires in COVID-19. Overall study: The United States, Italy and Spain were the sources of the acute and convalescent COVID-19 samples. T cells, B-cell-depleted T cells, or PBMCs supplied cDNA or gDNA.

This CDR3 is 14 amino acids long. The V end was cut by 6 bases, the J end by 1 base, with 10 bases between. Germline lookup yields CDR1 KGHSH and CDR2 LQKENI. Authors' processing steps: Amplification of reference gene primers was used by the study to estimate nucleated cell counts. TCRdb's copy holds only in-frame clones and misses some; the assay was immunoSEQ multiplex PCR. The V and J calls and clone size were taken over from that table, and D and trimming were inferred from the DNA. This table holds around 270,000 clones, around 84% found once. This clone showed up just once. The chain is built from TRBV18 and TRBJ2-1; no firm D call. The sequence was obtained from a middle-aged woman who had recovered from COVID-19. Sequenced: peripheral blood. Here the CDR3 reads CASSSTLSYNEQFF. The CDR3 DNA is TGTGCCAGCTCGTCGACTTTGTCCTACAATGAGCAGTTCTTC.